Listed here are 11 T cell receptor beta chains from one sample, sequenced in a study of CD8+ T cells in alopecia areata. Treatment indicated: oral pan-JAK inhibitor, 5-10 mg twice daily. After isolation, RNA underwent reverse transcription to generate cDNA as the sequencing template. Some clones are missing from TCRdb's copy, which holds only in-frame ones; the method was immunoSEQ multiplex PCR. Among more than 150,000 clones listed, 40% to 65% were seen once. The sequencing used CD8+ T cells sorted from blood, collected between weeks 51 and 54, from a patient treated with tofacitinib. The receptors shown here come from a human donor with alopecia areata.

This clone was seen only a few times. The chain recombines TRBV5-1 with TRBJ2-1; 13 nucleotides agree with TRBD2. This CDR3 comprises 16 residues. CDR1 is SGHRS, CDR2 YFSETQ, per germline. J gave up 3 bases and V 4 bases, and 4 bases lay outside the gene matches. CDR3 in amino acids: CASSARLAGGYNEQFF. CDR3 DNA: TGCGCCAGCAGCGCAAGACTAGCGGGGGGCTACAATGAGCAGTTCTTC.

The chain has TRBV29-1 and TRBJ1-2; TRBD1 is a possible D gene (6 bases). The germline V gene encodes CDR1 SQVTM and CDR2 ANQGSEA. The CDR3 extends over 13 amino acids. The V end was cut by 3 bases, the J end by 3 bases, with 11 bases between. The DNA of the CDR3 is TGCAGCGTTGAGCCAGGGGAGGACTATGGCTACACCTTC. Translated, it gives CSVEPGEDYGYTF.

The genes are TRBV6-1 and TRBJ1-1; no definite D call. Trimming stripped 6 bases from V and 5 bases from J, with 10 bases between. The germline V gene has CDR1 MNHNS and CDR2 SASEGT. The CDR3 consists of 12 residues. CDR3 protein: CASSRLRTEAFF. CDR3 DNA sequence: TGTGCCAGCAGCCGACTGCGGACTGAAGCTTTCTTT.

This clone was seen only a few times. The chain combines TRBV15 with TRBJ2-5; no definite D call. The CDR3 has 15 amino acids. V lost 2 bases to trimming and J lost 4 bases, with 14 bases between them. Germline CDR1 LNHNV, CDR2 YYDKDF (reference sequence). CDR3 residues: CATSRSGGSGETQYF. In DNA form, the CDR3 reads TGTGCCACCAGCAGATCCGGTGGCTCGGGAGAGACCCAGTACTTC.

The genes are TRBV13 and TRBJ2-1, with 7 positions matching TRBD1. Germline V gives CDR1 PRHDT, CDR2 FYEKMQ (reference sequence). J was trimmed by 9 bases and V by 1 base; bases with no gene match: 9. The CDR3 contains 15 residues. The DNA for the CDR3 is TGTGCCAGCAGCTTAGTACAGGGGCGGATCGGTGAGCAGTTCTTC. Translated, it gives CASSLVQGRIGEQFF.

This clone was picked up one time. V usage is TRBV7-8 and J usage is TRBJ2-1, with D perhaps being TRBD1 or TRBD2 (5 bases each). CDR1 is SGHVS, CDR2 FQNEAQ, per germline. The CDR3 runs to 15 residues. The V gene lost 0 bases and the J gene lost 8 bases, with 14 bases spanning the gap. The CDR3 protein is CASSLAYRDQDEQFF. The DNA for the CDR3 is TGTGCCAGCAGCTTAGCGTATCGGGACCAGGATGAGCAGTTCTTC.

This clone turned up a few times. The CDR3 bases are TGCGCCAGCAGCTTCACAGGGGTACTAAATGAGCAGTTCTTC. It specifies CASSFTGVLNEQFF. This chain links TRBV5-1 with TRBJ2-1; 7 positions agree with TRBD1. The germline CDR1 and CDR2 sequences are SGHRS and YFSETQ. Germline trimming cut 2 bases from V and 7 bases from J; bases unmatched to any gene: 6. The CDR3 length is 14 residues.

This sequence joins TRBV4-1 and TRBJ1-6; D is ambiguous. This CDR3 spans 15 amino acids. Germline lookup yields CDR1 MGHRA and CDR2 YSYEKL. Trimming shortened V by 0 bases and J by 9 bases, and 12 bases separated the two germline ends. CDR3 nucleotide sequence: TGCGCCAGCAGCCAAGAGGAAAAGGGTGTTTCACCCCTCCACTTT. As protein: CASSQEEKGVSPLHF.

With regard to this clone: Other nucleotide sequences in the sample specify the same CDR3. This chain uses TRBV5-1 with TRBJ2-7; D remains unclear. Trimming cost V 2 bases and J 1 base, with 7 bases left between them. This CDR3 spans 13 amino acids. CDR1 is SGHRS and CDR2 is YFSETQ in the germline V gene. The CDR3 DNA sequence: TGCGCCAGCAGCTTAGACGGATCCTACGAGCAGTACTTC. Protein product: CASSLDGSYEQYF. Full variable domain (rest looked up from reference TRBV5-1 and TRBJ2-7): KAGVTQTPRYLIKTRGQQVTLSCSPISGHRSVSWYQQTPGQGLQFLFEYFSETQRNKGNFPGRFSGRQFSNSRSEMNVSTLELGDSALYLCASSLDGSYEQYFGPGTRLTVT.

This clone has only a few counts. The rearrangement uses TRBV4-2 and TRBJ2-7; 9 bases align to TRBD2. The germline CDR1 and CDR2 sequences are LGHNA and YNFKEQ. The CDR3 spans 18 residues. Unmatched junction bases numbered 11, after V lost 2 bases and J lost 0 bases. CDR3 residues: CASSQPGRSGGISYEQYF. The CDR3 DNA is TGTGCCAGCAGCCAACCTGGGCGAAGCGGGGGGATCTCCTACGAGCAGTACTTC.

This clone was seen only a few times. The chain recombines TRBV5-5 with TRBJ1-1; D uncertain. The V end lost 2 bases, the J end lost 1 base, and 12 bases lay between the germline ends. This CDR3 comprises 15 residues. Looked up from germline, CDR1 is SGHKS and CDR2 is YYEKEE (reference sequence). The CDR3: CASSFNEGRNTEAFF. The CDR3 DNA follows: TGTGCCAGCAGCTTTAATGAAGGGCGGAACACTGAAGCTTTCTTT.